The 25 T cell receptor beta chains given below trace back to one sample, sequenced in a study of control samples from healthy donors and cancer patients (dated by TCRdb to the early 2020s). The library was obtained by the immunoSEQ multiplex PCR assay. Held by TCRdb, this immuneACCESS table contains in-frame sequences only and omits some clones. Under half of the omission traces to an unresolved V gene where checked; the cause of the rest is unknown. Recorded for this sample are tens of thousands of clones; approximately 91% of them occurred a single time. Over 9% of the sample comes from the top ten. Material: PBMCs. The receptors were gathered from a woman in her forties or fifties with colorectal cancer.

The rearrangement uses TRBV24-1 and TRBJ2-3, with TRBD1 as a possible D gene (5 bases). Germline assignment: CDR1 KGHDR and CDR2 SFDVKD. The CDR3 sequence is 15 residues long. V shed 4 bases and J shed 2 bases, with 12 bases lying between them. CDR3 residues: CATSDSKGNTDTQYF. The CDR3 coding sequence is TGTGCCACCAGTGACTCAAAGGGGAACACAGATACGCAGTATTTT.

The rearrangement links TRBV2 to TRBJ2-5, with D perhaps matching TRBD1 (6 bases). There are 12 residues in the CDR3. The V and J ends lost 4 bases and 5 bases respectively, with 8 bases between them. The V gene's germline CDR1 is SNHLY and CDR2 FYNNEI. The DNA of the CDR3 is TGTGCCAGCAGTGGGCAGGGGGAGACCCAGTACTTC. Translation gives CASSGQGETQYF.

The chain uses TRBV5-1 and TRBJ2-3, with TRBD2 matching over 16 bases. The germline CDR1 and CDR2 sequences are SGHRS and YFSETQ. The CDR3 has 19 amino acids. V gave up 2 bases and J gave up 5 bases; unmatched junction bases: 11. CDR3: CASSFGQSGLAGGIDTQYF. CDR3 sequence (DNA): TGCGCCAGCAGCTTTGGCCAATCGGGACTAGCGGGGGGGATAGATACGCAGTATTTT.

The genes are TRBV5-6 and TRBJ1-2; TRBD1 might be the D (6 bases). Germline V gene sequence: CDR1 SGHDT, CDR2 YYEEEE. CDR3 length: 13 amino acids. Trimming took off 3 bases at V and 4 bases at J, with 10 bases between the two ends. This chain's CDR3 is CASSSGGPYGYTF. DNA of the CDR3: TGTGCCAGCAGCTCCGGGGGCCCCTATGGCTACACCTTC.

The chain uses TRBV28 and TRBJ2-7; 15 bases map to TRBD2. The germline V gene encodes CDR1 MDHEN and CDR2 SYDVKM. V trimming: 4 bases; J trimming: 7 bases; junction bases outside the gene matches: 8. The CDR3 contains 16 residues. The CDR3 DNA reads as TGTGCCAGCAGTTCCGGACTAGCGGGGGGGGATAAGGAGCAGTACGTC. This translates into CASSSGLAGGDKEQYV.

This chain links TRBV18 with TRBJ2-3; TRBD1 agrees at 7 bases. This CDR3 spans 16 amino acids. CDR1 is KGHSH, CDR2 LQKENI, per germline. Unmatched junction bases numbered 8, after V lost 4 bases and J lost 1 base. CDR3 region: CASSRFRQGGTDTQYF. Written as DNA, the CDR3 is TGTGCCAGCTCACGATTTCGACAGGGCGGCACAGATACGCAGTATTTT.

The rearrangement links TRBV19 to TRBJ1-3; D remains ambiguous. CDR1 is LNHDA, CDR2 SQIVND, per germline (reference sequence). V was cut by 8 bases and J by 4 bases, with 15 bases left in between. The CDR3 runs 14 residues. The CDR3 DNA follows: TGTGCCAGTTCAACCGGGCCCGAAGGAAACACCATATATTTT. Protein: CASSTGPEGNTIYF.

The genes are TRBV30 and TRBJ1-1; 7 nucleotides line up with TRBD1. After removal of 0 bases from V and 6 bases from J, the junction contained 4 bases not matched to a gene. CDR3 length equals 13 residues. CDR1 and CDR2 from the germline V gene are GTSNPN and SVGIG (reference sequence). The CDR3 sequence is CAWSVIGGAEAFF. The CDR3 nucleotides read TGTGCCTGGAGTGTAATAGGGGGCGCTGAAGCTTTCTTT. Looking up the rest from reference TRBV30 and TRBJ1-1 gives the full variable domain: SQTIHQWPATLVQPVGSPLSLECTVEGTSNPNLYWYRQAAGRGLQLLFYSVGIGQISSEVPQNLSASRPQDRQFILSSKKLLLSDSGFYLCAWSVIGGAEAFFGQGTRLTVV.

This clone has just one count. The chain is built from TRBV5-1 and TRBJ1-2; TRBD1 aligns across 7 bases. The CDR3 totals 16 residues. Germline CDR1 and CDR2: SGHRS and YFSETQ. The V segment lost 0 bases and the J segment 6 bases; nucleotides outside the gene matches: 11. CDR3 in DNA: TGCGCCAGCAGCTTGGCTGGGCGGGAGGGGGCTGATGGCTACACCTTC. Translated: CASSLAGREGADGYTF.

V is TRBV7-2 and J is TRBJ1-5; D is ambiguous. CDR3 size: 13 residues. Per the germline V gene, CDR1 is SGHTA and CDR2 is FQGNSA. V was clipped by 4 bases and J by 9 bases, with 13 bases between them. The CDR3 region is CASSSGSRSPQHF. The CDR3 DNA sequence: TGTGCCAGCAGCTCCGGAAGTAGGTCGCCCCAGCATTTT.

The V call is TRBV20-1, the J call TRBJ1-2, with D hard to call. The CDR3 has 11 residues. Deletions cut 3 bases from V and 8 bases from J, with 10 bases between. Germline V lookup: CDR1 DFQATT, CDR2 SNEGSKA (reference sequence). In DNA form, the CDR3 reads TGCAGTGCTAGGGTGAGGGAAGGCTACACCTTC. Protein sequence: CSARVREGYTF.

This clone appeared a single time. V and J are TRBV6-4 and TRBJ2-7; 13 nucleotides agree with TRBD2. Germline V gives CDR1 MRHNA, CDR2 SNTAGT. CDR3 length: 15 residues. The ends lost 5 bases at V and 2 bases at J; junction bases unmatched: 3. CDR3 sequence: CASSILAGGPYEQYV. For the CDR3, the DNA is TGTGCCAGCAGTATACTAGCGGGGGGGCCCTACGAGCAGTACGTC.

The chain uses TRBV6-2 or TRBV6-3 and TRBJ1-5, with 7 bases identical to TRBD1. The length of the CDR3 is 13 residues. Germline assignment: CDR1 MNHEY and CDR2 SVGEGT. V lost 6 bases to trimming and J lost 4 bases; unmatched junction nucleotides: 3. The CDR3 protein is CASSGTENQPQHF. The DNA for the CDR3 is TGTGCCAGCAGCGGGACAGAAAATCAGCCCCAGCATTTT.

The genes are TRBV27 and TRBJ1-1, with TRBD1 matching 9 bases. Trimming took 6 bases from V and 1 from J; bases not matched to a gene: 6. CDR3 length: 15 amino acids. Germline V gene lookup returns CDR1 MNHEY and CDR2 SMNVEV (reference sequence). The CDR3 nucleotides are TGTGCCAGCAGCGCCCAGGACAGGGGGAACACTGAAGCTTTCTTT. It is translated as CASSAQDRGNTEAFF.

The chain employs TRBV5-1 and TRBJ2-4; the D is unclear. The CDR3 spans 15 residues. Germline CDR1 and CDR2: SGHRS and YFSETQ. V shed 0 bases and J shed 5 bases, with 12 bases lying between them. This CDR3 is CASSLVGDPENIQYF. Written as DNA, the CDR3 is TGCGCCAGCAGCTTGGTGGGCGACCCGGAAAACATTCAGTACTTC.

V and J are TRBV6-2 or TRBV6-3 and TRBJ1-2; D is unresolved. Trimming took 7 bases from V and 0 from J, leaving 18 bases between them. Germline V CDR1 and CDR2: MNHEY, SVGEGT. The CDR3 length is 16 residues. This chain's CDR3 is CASNPELFSSNYGYTF. DNA of the CDR3: TGTGCCAGCAACCCGGAGCTTTTTTCCTCTAACTATGGCTACACCTTC.

Relative to its sample, this clone is medium-sized (0.01 to 0.1%). The V and J genes are TRBV7-9 and TRBJ1-2; D is possibly TRBD1 (5 bases). In germline, CDR1 is SEHNR, CDR2 FQNEAQ (reference sequence). Trimming took off 5 bases at V and 2 bases at J, with 18 bases between the two ends. This CDR3 has 16 residues. CDR3 nucleotides: TGTGCCAGCAGCCCTTTTACGGGACCAGGGAACTATGGCTACACCTTC. This sequence encodes CASSPFTGPGNYGYTF.

The chain carries TRBV18 and TRBJ2-1; maybe TRBD1 (5 bases). This CDR3 is 13 amino acids long. Between the trimmed V and J ends, which lost 1 base and 10 bases, there was a span of 11 bases. Germline CDR1 is KGHSH and CDR2 is LQKENI. This chain's CDR3 is CASSPLSGKEQFF. The CDR3 DNA reads TGTGCCAGCTCACCACTATCAGGGAAGGAGCAGTTCTTC.

The rearrangement joins TRBV5-6 to TRBJ2-5; 10 bases match TRBD2. The CDR3 has 14 residues. Per germline, CDR1 SGHDT and CDR2 YYEEEE. Trimming removed 4 bases from V and 5 bases from J; junction bases left unmatched: 5. The CDR3 region is CASSPYSGGETQYF. The CDR3 DNA reads as TGTGCCAGCAGCCCCTATAGCGGGGGGGAGACCCAGTACTTC.

This chain links TRBV7-2 with TRBJ1-3; D ambiguous. In germline, CDR1 is SGHTA, CDR2 FQGNSA. The CDR3 covers 13 residues. Trimming cost V 2 bases and J 8 bases, with 10 bases left between them. This CDR3 is CASSLQFGDTIYF. CDR3 nucleotides: TGTGCCAGCAGCTTACAGTTTGGGGACACCATATATTTT. Full variable domain (remainder filled in from reference TRBV7-2 and TRBJ1-3): GAGVSQSPSNKVTEKGKDVELRCDPISGHTALYWYRQSLGQGLEFLIYFQGNSAPDKSGLPSDRFSAERTGGSVSTLTIQRTQQEDSAVYLCASSLQFGDTIYFGEGSWLTVV.

The table lists this clone with a count of one. This rearrangement joins TRBV18 to TRBJ2-6; possible D gene TRBD1, 5 bases. Germline V gene lookup returns CDR1 KGHSH and CDR2 LQKENI. CDR3 length: 18 amino acids. V lost 5 bases and J 0 bases, leaving 17 bases between the germline ends. The CDR3 region has the DNA TGTGCCAGCTCATACCGACAGCTAACTAACTCTGGGGCCAACGTCCTGACTTTC. It specifies CASSYRQLTNSGANVLTF.

This clone came up once. The chain couples TRBV28 to TRBJ1-5, with D possibly matching TRBD1 (5 bases). Germline V lookup: CDR1 MDHEN, CDR2 SYDVKM. The CDR3 totals 15 residues. V gave up 6 bases and J gave up 9 bases, with 21 bases separating them. The CDR3 DNA reads TGTGCCAGCAGCGGCCACGGGGACTATCTCCGGCCCCAGCATTTT. Its protein is CASSGHGDYLRPQHF.

The rearrangement joins TRBV6-6 to TRBJ1-2; D gene ambiguous. Germline V gives CDR1 MNHNY, CDR2 SVGAGI (reference sequence). V was trimmed by 6 bases and J by 4 bases, leaving 12 bases between them. CDR3 length: 13 amino acids. The CDR3 is CASRLVGRYGYTF. The CDR3 DNA sequence: TGTGCCAGCAGATTGGTAGGCCGCTATGGCTACACCTTC.

The V gene is TRBV5-8, the J gene TRBJ1-1; 12 bases fit TRBD1. The CDR3 sequence is 17 residues long. The germline V gene has CDR1 SGHTS and CDR2 YDEGEE. The J segment lost 1 base and the V segment lost 3 bases, leaving 7 bases of the junction unmatched. CDR3 DNA: TGTGCCAGCAGCTCCCGGGACAGGGGGCTGGGGAACACTGAAGCTTTCTTT. Its translation: CASSSRDRGLGNTEAFF.

The chain combines TRBV3-1 (or the pseudogene TRBV3-2) with TRBJ2-5, with 8 bases lining up with TRBD2. The CDR3 sequence is 15 residues long. V lost 4 bases and J lost 4; bases outside the gene matches: 8. The V gene's germline CDR1 is LGHDT and CDR2 YNNKEL (reference sequence). CDR3 protein: CASSPFGGGRETQYF. The CDR3 coding sequence is TGTGCCAGCAGCCCGTTTGGCGGGGGGAGAGAGACCCAGTACTTC.